The entry below gives a single T cell receptor (beta chain) sequence along with its context. The data stem from a study of control samples from healthy donors and cancer patients. The assay was immunoSEQ multiplex PCR, and TCRdb's table has in-frame clones only and misses some. The data show approximately 120,000 clones, about nine tenths seen once. The CDR3 extends over 16 amino acids. The ends were cut back, 1 base at V and 5 bases at J, with 17 bases in the middle. Germline V gives CDR1 SGHVS, CDR2 FQNEAQ. V gene TRBV7-8 combines with J gene TRBJ1-1; a possible D gene is TRBD1 (5 bases). The clonotype originates from a human donor in good health. The donor label of this sample is uncertain. Input material: blood. The DNA for the CDR3 is TGTGCCAGCAGCTTAGTCGGGGGTAGGGGTCGGACTGAAGCTTTCTTT. Its translation is CASSLVGGRGRTEAFF.